This TCR beta chain was identified in a study of CD8 T cells in ankylosing spondylitis. CDR3 length equals 15 residues. The junction had 9 bases not matched to a gene; V was cut back by 6 bases and J by 5 bases. Regarding the study as a whole: A motif of under 10 highly homologous TCR beta variants was seen as apparently characteristic of ankylosing spondylitis blood. Reportedly, disease-linked clones are significantly enriched in ankylosing spondylitis patients' matched synovial fluid.

Libraries of TCR beta came from quantitative 5'-RACE with molecular barcodes. TCRdb analysed the 5' RACE reads with MiXCR anew, one entry per CDR3 protein. The sample includes 200,000 to 250,000 distinct CDR3 sequences, approximately 12% of them seen just once. This clonotype was picked up a small number of times. Its antigen remains unidentified. The receptor comes from a male donor with ankylosing spondylitis or in good health (not recorded which). The sample was blood, either unsorted or a sorted T cell fraction (not recorded which). The rearrangement links TRBV12-3 or TRBV12-4 to TRBJ2-2; 7 positions agree with TRBD1. CDR3 nucleotide sequence: TGTGCCAGCAGGGGGAACAGGGGAAAAACCGGGGAGCTGTTTTTT. Its translation: CASRGNRGKTGELFF.